These T cell receptor beta chains were read from a single sample in a study of blood T cell repertoires in COVID-19. Sequenced by immunoSEQ multiplex PCR; TCRdb stores in-frame clones only, minus some. This table holds under 250,000 clones, roughly 88% found once. The sequenced material came from peripheral blood. The source is an elderly woman with COVID-19, enrolled during active disease. Both conserved end residues are part of each CDR3. The order of the fields is V gene, J gene, CDR3 protein.

V gene: TRBV6-4
J gene: TRBJ2-1
CDR3 protein: CASSDERLRNEQFF

V gene: TRBV4-1
J gene: TRBJ2-6
CDR3 protein: CASSENRYRLAGANVLTF

V gene: TRBV7-2
J gene: TRBJ2-1
CDR3 protein: CASSPGTAYNEQFF

V gene: TRBV3-1/TRBV3-2
J gene: TRBJ1-1
CDR3 protein: CASSQGGWWTEAFF

V gene: TRBV27
J gene: TRBJ2-5
CDR3 protein: CASSLRAYDRLQETQYF

V gene: TRBV5-1
J gene: TRBJ1-2
CDR3 protein: CASSPGHLGYTF

V gene: TRBV7-9
J gene: TRBJ1-1
CDR3 protein: CASSPPSGFRAFF

V gene: TRBV24-1
J gene: TRBJ2-4
CDR3 protein: CETSSRVAKNIQYF

V gene: TRBV28
J gene: TRBJ1-2
CDR3 protein: CASSPLGQGTYYGYTF

V gene: TRBV3-1/TRBV3-2
J gene: TRBJ1-2
CDR3 protein: CASSRDNLNYGYTF

V gene: TRBV19
J gene: TRBJ2-2
CDR3 protein: CASSTNGGAGTGELFF

V gene: TRBV10-3
J gene: TRBJ1-5
CDR3 protein: CAISDQGGNQPQHF

V gene: TRBV7-3
J gene: TRBJ1-1
CDR3 protein: CASRWSHENTEAFF

V gene: TRBV6-5
J gene: TRBJ1-4
CDR3 protein: CASSLRPGREKLFF

V gene: TRBV5-1
J gene: TRBJ2-3
CDR3 protein: CASSFQGLGTDTQYF

V gene: TRBV28
J gene: TRBJ1-5
CDR3 protein: CASSLIGSGESVPQHF

V gene: TRBV18
J gene: TRBJ1-4
CDR3 protein: CASDYPGEKLFF

V gene: TRBV7-2
J gene: TRBJ1-1
CDR3 protein: CASSLGQRNTEAFF

V gene: TRBV19
J gene: TRBJ2-1
CDR3 protein: CASSMGLAGRSSYNEQFF

V gene: TRBV10-3
J gene: TRBJ2-5
CDR3 protein: CAISELVGTQYF

V gene: TRBV3-1/TRBV3-2
J gene: TRBJ1-2
CDR3 protein: CASTLGQFNYGYTF

V gene: TRBV7-3
J gene: TRBJ2-3
CDR3 protein: CASSQRPAGLDTQYF

V gene: TRBV7-9
J gene: TRBJ1-2
CDR3 protein: CASSSQQGSYGYTF

V gene: TRBV19
J gene: TRBJ1-4
CDR3 protein: CASSSTGRGNEKLFF

V gene: TRBV5-1
J gene: TRBJ1-2
CDR3 protein: CASSATGAVGYTF

V gene: TRBV28
J gene: TRBJ1-2
CDR3 protein: CAILGDSRVNGYTF

V gene: TRBV29-1
J gene: TRBJ2-2
CDR3 protein: CSATGEHAGELFF

V gene: TRBV12-3/TRBV12-4
J gene: TRBJ1-2
CDR3 protein: CASTLEVYYGYTF

V gene: TRBV27
J gene: TRBJ1-1
CDR3 protein: CASSRQDRGHTEAFF

V gene: TRBV5-1
J gene: TRBJ2-2
CDR3 protein: CASSLGPGAGELFF

V gene: TRBV6-6
J gene: TRBJ1-5
CDR3 protein: CASSYYGVVDQPQHF

V gene: TRBV5-1
J gene: TRBJ1-2
CDR3 protein: CASSLAGTANYGYTF

V gene: TRBV11-1
J gene: TRBJ1-1
CDR3 protein: CASSLGGHKNTEAFF